The entry below gives a single T cell receptor beta chain sequence along with its context. The primer mix had 60 Vbeta and 13 Jbeta primers. Data came from immunoSEQ multiplex PCR; TCRdb stores just in-frame clones and leaves some out. Of some 60,000 clones in the sample, 80% to 90% are singletons; the top ten hold about 1.5%. These data belong to a study of cytomegalovirus exposure and HLA in healthy donors. Germline V gives CDR1 MNHNS, CDR2 SASEGT. Trimming removed 8 bases at V and 5 bases at J, with 21 bases between. This CDR3 has 15 amino acids. This receptor was taken from a young man in good health and CMV-seronegative. The sample comprised PBMCs. V is TRBV6-1 and J is TRBJ2-5, with D possibly matching TRBD2 (5 bases). The CDR3 is CASFPHSLTGETQYF. The CDR3 region has the DNA TGTGCCAGCTTCCCACATAGTCTCACGGGGGAGACCCAGTACTTC.